This TCR beta chain appears in the sequencing data of a study of tumor and adjacent non-tumor tissue in lung cancer. The CDR3 totals 16 residues. No cell sorting was done before RNA was extracted from the tissue. A word on this clonotype: The junction shows a germline mismatch at one end, possibly a read error.

The library came from three nested PCR rounds adapted from ARM-PCR protocols. TCRdb independently ran MiXCR on the multiplex PCR reads; one entry per CDR3 protein. Seen here are some 99,000 distinct CDR3 sequences, roughly 73% observed once, and the top ten hold around a third. This clonotype was sampled from a woman in her sixties with non-small cell lung cancer. The sample consisted of lung tumor tissue. The V call is TRBV12-3 or TRBV12-4, the J call TRBJ2-3; 7 nucleotides line up with TRBD1. The J call may be wrong; the DNA end is better matched by TRBJ1-5. CDR3: CASRLALLTGTDTQHF. Here the CDR3 DNA reads TGTGCCAGCAGATTAGCCCTTTTAACAGGGACAGATACGCAGCATTTT.